The 14 T cell receptor beta chains given below trace back to one sample, sequenced in a study of STAT3 mutations in large granular lymphocyte leukemia (dated by TCRdb to the late 2010s). Their recognized antigens are unknown. The study at large found these results: Every T-LGLL patient showed at least one immunodominant TCRbeta clonotype, and about half showed multiple immunodominant subclonotypes.

Library construction relied on the immunoSEQ multiplex PCR assay. The clones in this table, taken by TCRdb from immuneACCESS, are in-frame only. Not every clone is retained; where verified, under half of the shortfall comes from an unresolved V gene, and the cause of the rest is unknown. A total of over 30,000 clones appear in this sample, 70% to 90% of them only once. The ten largest account for roughly 13% of the sample. The sequencing sample was made of peripheral blood mononuclear cells. All receptors come from a man aged 60 to 75 with T-cell large granular lymphocyte leukemia. Some clones in this sample may be carry-over from other donors' samples. The age is the age at diagnosis.

This chain uses TRBV12-5 with TRBJ1-1; D remains ambiguous. CDR1 and CDR2 (germline): LGHNT, FRNRAP. V dropped 3 bases and J dropped 1 base, with 9 bases sitting between them. CDR3 length: 14 amino acids. The CDR3 reads CASGLGVGNTEAFF. The CDR3 nucleotides are TGTGCTAGTGGTTTAGGTGTGGGGAACACTGAAGCTTTCTTT.

This chain joins TRBV18 and TRBJ1-1; D possibly corresponds to TRBD1 (5 bases). V was cut by 2 bases and J by 3 bases, with 10 bases left in between. Per the germline V gene, CDR1 is KGHSH and CDR2 is LQKENI. This CDR3 comprises 14 residues. CDR3 coding DNA: TGTGCCAGCTCACCAAGGGGCACTCACACTGAAGCTTTCTTT. It codes for CASSPRGTHTEAFF.

The chain combines TRBV14 with TRBJ1-1; D call uncertain. This CDR3 comprises 15 residues. The V and J ends lost 0 bases and 0 bases respectively, with 8 bases between them. The germline V gene has CDR1 SGHDN and CDR2 FVKESK. The CDR3 protein is CASSQEYSMNTEAFF. CDR3 sequence (DNA): TGTGCCAGCAGCCAAGAGTACAGCATGAACACTGAAGCTTTCTTT.

The V call is TRBV28, the J call TRBJ1-4, with D possibly TRBD1 on 5 matching bases. V shed 3 bases and J shed 8 bases, with 13 bases lying between them. Germline V gene sequence: CDR1 MDHEN, CDR2 SYDVKM. The CDR3 consists of 14 residues. CDR3 protein: CASSFGAGIEKLFF. CDR3 bases: TGTGCCAGCAGTTTTGGGGCGGGAATCGAAAAACTGTTTTTT.

The chain is built from TRBV4-1 and TRBJ2-7, with unresolved D. V was trimmed by 1 base and J by 0 bases, leaving 16 bases between them. Germline V gene lookup returns CDR1 MGHRA and CDR2 YSYEKL. This CDR3 has 17 residues. The CDR3: CASSQAMPTASSYEQYF. The CDR3 nucleotides read TGCGCCAGCAGCCAAGCAATGCCGACCGCCTCCTCCTACGAGCAGTACTTC.

The chain joins TRBV2 to TRBJ2-7; the D gene is possibly TRBD2 (6 bases). The CDR3 length is 14 residues. V was cut by 0 bases and J by 7 bases, with 13 bases left in between. Germline CDR1 SNHLY, CDR2 FYNNEI. The CDR3 sequence: CASSEAPRAGEQYF. The DNA for the CDR3 is TGTGCCAGCAGTGAAGCGCCGAGGGCGGGGGAGCAGTACTTC.

The chain employs TRBV19 and TRBJ2-6; D gene ambiguous. This CDR3 comprises 14 residues. Trimming removed 5 bases from V and 1 base from J, with 6 bases in between. Germline CDR1 reads LNHDA; CDR2 reads SQIVND (reference sequence). CDR3 sequence reads: CASSSLSGANVLTF. CDR3 bases: TGTGCCAGTAGTTCCCTTTCTGGGGCCAACGTCCTGACTTTC.

This clone is a singleton in its sample. The V gene is TRBV29-1, the J gene TRBJ2-7; the D gene is possibly TRBD2 (6 bases). Trimming shortened V by 6 bases and J by 2 bases, and 8 bases separated the two germline ends. Germline CDR1 reads SQVTM; CDR2 reads ANQGSEA. This CDR3 spans 11 amino acids. The CDR3 DNA reads as TGCAGCGTCTCGGGGGCCTACGAGCAGTACTTC. Protein: CSVSGAYEQYF.

The chain is built from TRBV6-1 and TRBJ2-3; D unresolved. The CDR3 totals 11 residues. CDR1 is MNHNS and CDR2 is SASEGT in the germline V gene. V lost 3 bases to trimming and J lost 4 bases, with 2 bases between them. The CDR3 is CASSESDTQYF. CDR3 sequence (DNA): TGTGCCAGCAGTGAGTCAGATACGCAGTATTTT.

The rearrangement uses TRBV5-1 and TRBJ2-1; 13 bases line up with TRBD2. The CDR3 is 17 residues long. Germline lookup yields CDR1 SGHRS and CDR2 YFSETQ. J was trimmed by 7 bases and V by 0 bases; bases with no gene match: 7. This CDR3 is CASSLGLGTSGINEQFF. The CDR3 DNA is TGCGCCAGCAGCTTGGGACTCGGGACTAGCGGGATTAATGAGCAGTTCTTC.

This clone was seen a single time. This chain links TRBV4-3 with TRBJ2-2, with 7 nucleotides matching TRBD2. V dropped 0 bases and J dropped 6; count of bases not matched to a gene: 10. The CDR3 sequence is 17 residues long. Germline V gene lookup returns CDR1 LGHNA and CDR2 YSLEER. CDR3 nucleotides: TGCGCCAGCAGCCAAGACCTGATGGGAGGGGCGGCCGGGGAGCTGTTTTTT. It specifies CASSQDLMGGAAGELFF.

The rearrangement links TRBV11-2 to TRBJ1-4, with D possibly TRBD1 on 5 matching bases. Germline values: CDR1 SGHAT, CDR2 FQNNGV. The CDR3 extends over 12 amino acids. Trimming pared 5 bases from V and 6 bases from J, leaving 7 bases between. CDR3 amino acids: CASSPRDEKLFF. The CDR3 DNA reads TGTGCCAGCAGCCCCAGGGATGAAAAACTGTTTTTT.

This rearrangement joins TRBV7-2 to TRBJ1-2; tentative D call: TRBD1 (5 bases). The V end lost 2 bases, the J end lost 8 bases, and 15 bases lay between the germline ends. Germline V gene data show CDR1 as SGHTA and CDR2 as FQGNSA. The CDR3 contains 14 residues. Here the CDR3 reads CASSLQEGTGGYTF. CDR3 in DNA: TGTGCCAGCAGCTTACAGGAGGGGACGGGGGGCTACACCTTC.

The chain carries TRBV27 and TRBJ2-7; perhaps TRBD1 as D (5 bases). With 5 bases removed from V and 5 bases from J, the gap between germline ends came to 16 bases. This CDR3 spans 14 amino acids. Germline V lookup: CDR1 MNHEY, CDR2 SMNVEV (reference sequence). In nucleotides, the CDR3 is TGTGCCAGCAGTCCCGCCGCAGGGTACGACGAGCAGTACTTC. Amino acid sequence: CASSPAAGYDEQYF.